The present entry profiles one TCR beta chain with its context. As processed by the authors: Reference gene primer amplification in the assay estimated nucleated cell counts. The repertoire was sequenced with immunoSEQ multiplex PCR; TCRdb's copy has only in-frame clones and lacks some. The DNA gave D and trimming, while V, J and clone size come from that table. This sample has approximately 350,000 clones; 87% occur once, and the top ten carry 2.5% to 3.5%. This entry comes from a study of blood T cell repertoires in COVID-19. At the level of the study: PBMCs, B-cell-depleted T cells, or T cells provided the cDNA or gDNA that made up the material.

CDR1 SEHNR and CDR2 FQNEAQ come from the germline V gene (reference sequence). The V end was cut by 5 bases, the J end by 3 bases, with 11 bases between. The CDR3 is 14 residues long. Participant reports of clinical history set cohort assignment. This chain connects TRBV7-9 to TRBJ2-1; D is possibly TRBD2 (6 bases). The TCR sequence derives from a woman aged 25 to 39 who had recovered from COVID-19. Sequencing used PBMCs or T cells enriched from blood (not recorded which). This CDR3 reads CASSAHGSYNEQFF. The CDR3 nucleotides read TGTGCCAGCAGCGCCCACGGGAGCTACAATGAGCAGTTCTTC.